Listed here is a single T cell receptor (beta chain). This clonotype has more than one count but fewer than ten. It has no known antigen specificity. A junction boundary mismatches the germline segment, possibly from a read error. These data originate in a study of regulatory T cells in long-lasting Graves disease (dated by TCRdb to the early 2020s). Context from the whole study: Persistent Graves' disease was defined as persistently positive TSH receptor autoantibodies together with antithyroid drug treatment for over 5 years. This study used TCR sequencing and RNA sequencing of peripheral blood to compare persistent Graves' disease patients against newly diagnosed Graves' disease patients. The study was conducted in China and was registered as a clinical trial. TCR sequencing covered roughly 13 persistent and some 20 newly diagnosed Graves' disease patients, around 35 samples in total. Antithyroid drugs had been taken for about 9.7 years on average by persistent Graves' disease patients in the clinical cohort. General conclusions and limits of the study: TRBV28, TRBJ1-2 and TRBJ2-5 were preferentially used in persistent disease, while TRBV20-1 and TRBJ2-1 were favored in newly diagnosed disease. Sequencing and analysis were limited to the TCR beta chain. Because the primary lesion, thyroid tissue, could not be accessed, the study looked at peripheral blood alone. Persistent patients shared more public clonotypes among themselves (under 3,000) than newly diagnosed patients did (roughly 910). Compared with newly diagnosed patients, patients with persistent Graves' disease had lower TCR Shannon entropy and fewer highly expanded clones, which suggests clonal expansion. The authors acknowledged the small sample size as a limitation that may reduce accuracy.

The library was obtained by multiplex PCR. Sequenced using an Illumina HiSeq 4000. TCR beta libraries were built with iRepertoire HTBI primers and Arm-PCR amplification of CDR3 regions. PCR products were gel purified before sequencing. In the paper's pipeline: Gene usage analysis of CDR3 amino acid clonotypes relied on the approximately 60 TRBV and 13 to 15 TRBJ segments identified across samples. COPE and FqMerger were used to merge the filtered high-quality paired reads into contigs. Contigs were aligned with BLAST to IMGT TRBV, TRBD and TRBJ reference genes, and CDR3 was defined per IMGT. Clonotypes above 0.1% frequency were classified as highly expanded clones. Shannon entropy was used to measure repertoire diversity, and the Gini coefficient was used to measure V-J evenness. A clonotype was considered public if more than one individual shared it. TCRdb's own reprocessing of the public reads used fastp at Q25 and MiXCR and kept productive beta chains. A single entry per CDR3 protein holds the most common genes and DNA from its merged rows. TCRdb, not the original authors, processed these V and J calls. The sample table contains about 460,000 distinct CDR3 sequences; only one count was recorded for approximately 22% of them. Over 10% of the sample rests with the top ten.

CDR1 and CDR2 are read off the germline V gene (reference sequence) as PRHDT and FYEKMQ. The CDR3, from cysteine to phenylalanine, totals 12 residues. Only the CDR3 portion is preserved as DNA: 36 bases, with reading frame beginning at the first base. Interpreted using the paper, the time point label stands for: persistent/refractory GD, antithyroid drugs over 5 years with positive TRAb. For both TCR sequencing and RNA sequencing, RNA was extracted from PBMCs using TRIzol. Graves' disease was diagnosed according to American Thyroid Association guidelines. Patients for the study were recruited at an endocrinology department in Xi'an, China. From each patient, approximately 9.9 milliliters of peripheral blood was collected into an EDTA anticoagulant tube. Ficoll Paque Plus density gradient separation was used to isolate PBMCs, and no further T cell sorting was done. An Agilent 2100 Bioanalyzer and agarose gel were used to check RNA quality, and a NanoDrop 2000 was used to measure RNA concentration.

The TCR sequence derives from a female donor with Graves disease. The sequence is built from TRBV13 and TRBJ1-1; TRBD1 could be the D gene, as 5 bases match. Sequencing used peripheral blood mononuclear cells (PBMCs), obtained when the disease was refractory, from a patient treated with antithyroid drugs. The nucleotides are TGTGCCAGCAGCAAAAACCGGGACGGGCATCGTTTT. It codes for CASSKNRDGHRF.